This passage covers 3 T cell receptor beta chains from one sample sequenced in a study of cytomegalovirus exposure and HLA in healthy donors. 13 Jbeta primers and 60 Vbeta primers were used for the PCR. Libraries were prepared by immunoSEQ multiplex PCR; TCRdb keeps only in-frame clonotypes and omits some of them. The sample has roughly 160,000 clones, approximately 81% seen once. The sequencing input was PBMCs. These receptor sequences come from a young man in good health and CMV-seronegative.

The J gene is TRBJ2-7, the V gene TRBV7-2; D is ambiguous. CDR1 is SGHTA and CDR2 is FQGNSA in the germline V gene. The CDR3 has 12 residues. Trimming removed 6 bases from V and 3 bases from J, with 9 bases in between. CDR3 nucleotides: TGTGCCAGCAGTCTTGGGCGCTACGAGCAGTACTTC. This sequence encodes CASSLGRYEQYF.

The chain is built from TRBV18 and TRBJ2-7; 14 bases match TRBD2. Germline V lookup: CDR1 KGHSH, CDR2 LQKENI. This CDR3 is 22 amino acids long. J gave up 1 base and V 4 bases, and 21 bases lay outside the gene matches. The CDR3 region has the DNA TGTGCCAGCTCACGCCAGGGGCAACAACTCGGACTAGCGGGAGGACCTTCCTACGAGCAGTACTTC. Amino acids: CASSRQGQQLGLAGGPSYEQYF. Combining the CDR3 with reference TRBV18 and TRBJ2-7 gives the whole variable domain NAGVMQNPRHLVRRRGQEARLRCSPMKGHSHVYWYRQLPEEGLKFMVYLQKENIIDESGMPKERFSAEFPKEGPSILRIQQVVRGDSAAYFCASSRQGQQLGLAGGPSYEQYFGPGTRLTVT.

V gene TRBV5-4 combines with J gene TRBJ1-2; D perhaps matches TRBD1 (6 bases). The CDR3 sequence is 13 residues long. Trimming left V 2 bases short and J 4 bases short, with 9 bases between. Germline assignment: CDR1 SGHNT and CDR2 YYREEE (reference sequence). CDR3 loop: CASSLDRPYGYTF. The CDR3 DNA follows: TGTGCCAGCAGCTTAGACAGGCCCTATGGCTACACCTTC.